A selection of T cell receptor beta chains follows, all from one sample in a study of T cell repertoires in cytomegalovirus infection. These TCRs are of unknown antigen specificity. TCRdb itself ran the reads through MiXCR, one entry per CDR3 protein. This sample has some 920,000 distinct CDR3 sequences, with about 33% found just once. The sequences come from cultured CD8+ T cells from PBMCs, collected from culture after CMV antigen stimulation. The receptors here all came from a human donor in good health (CMV status not recorded). Some clones in this sample may be carry-over from other donors' samples. Both conserved end residues are part of each CDR3. Fields, in order: J gene, clone size, D gene, V gene, CDR3 protein, CDR3 DNA. A D gene is named only where the DNA matches it firmly. Clone size, where shown, is once, few, many, or a class for clones that have expanded.

j_call: TRBJ2-1
clone_size: NA
d_call: NA
v_call: TRBV19
cdr3_aa: CASSRQSYNEQFF
cdr3_nt: TGTGCCAGTAGTAGGCAGTCATACAATGAGCAGTTCTTC

j_call: TRBJ1-1
clone_size: NA
d_call: NA
v_call: TRBV6-1
cdr3_aa: CASSEGTRHTEAFF
cdr3_nt: TGTGCCAGCAGTGAAGGCACCAGACACACTGAAGCTTTCTTT

j_call: TRBJ2-1
clone_size: NA
d_call: TRBD2
v_call: TRBV7-2
cdr3_aa: CASSLVSGGASYNEQFF
cdr3_nt: TGTGCCAGCAGCTTAGTTAGCGGGGGGGCCTCCTACAATGAGCAGTTCTTC

j_call: TRBJ1-1
clone_size: few
d_call: NA
v_call: TRBV19
cdr3_aa: CASSPISLRENTEAFF
cdr3_nt: TGTGCCAGTAGTCCAATATCTCTTCGGGAGAACACTGAAGCTTTCTTT

j_call: TRBJ1-4
clone_size: NA
d_call: NA
v_call: TRBV2
cdr3_aa: CASSEAPIPGLIEEKLFF
cdr3_nt: TGTGCCAGCAGTGAAGCGCCCATTCCAGGGCTTATTGAGGAAAAACTGTTTTTT

j_call: TRBJ2-7
clone_size: NA
d_call: NA
v_call: TRBV5-7
cdr3_aa: CASSLTLTGDPSYEQYF
cdr3_nt: TGTGCCAGCAGCTTGACCCTCACCGGTGATCCCTCCTACGAGCAGTACTTC

j_call: TRBJ2-1
clone_size: NA
d_call: NA
v_call: TRBV28
cdr3_aa: CASSLGAVTRDNEQFF
cdr3_nt: TGTGCCAGCAGCCTCGGGGCGGTAACGCGGGACAATGAGCAGTTCTTC

j_call: TRBJ1-1
clone_size: many
d_call: NA
v_call: TRBV10-1
cdr3_aa: CASSVTGSNTEAFF
cdr3_nt: TGCGCCAGCAGTGTTACAGGGTCGAACACTGAAGCTTTCTTT

j_call: TRBJ1-1
clone_size: many
d_call: NA
v_call: TRBV25-1
cdr3_aa: CASSVKGGPEAFF
cdr3_nt: TGTGCCAGCAGTGTAAAGGGTGGCCCTGAAGCTTTCTTT

j_call: TRBJ1-2
clone_size: NA
d_call: NA
v_call: TRBV6-2/TRBV6-3
cdr3_aa: CASSYSITGGPYGYTF
cdr3_nt: TGTGCCAGCAGTTACTCGATTACCGGGGGCCCCTATGGCTACACCTTC

j_call: TRBJ1-2
clone_size: NA
d_call: NA
v_call: TRBV20-1
cdr3_aa: CSASHKNYGYTF
cdr3_nt: TGCAGTGCTTCACATAAAAACTATGGCTACACCTTC

j_call: TRBJ1-4
clone_size: many
d_call: TRBD1
v_call: TRBV11-2
cdr3_aa: CASSEGQLAIEKLFF
cdr3_nt: TGTGCCAGCAGCGAGGGACAGTTAGCGATCGAAAAACTGTTTTTT

j_call: TRBJ2-1
clone_size: few
d_call: TRBD1
v_call: TRBV6-1
cdr3_aa: CASSLEGGVSEQFF
cdr3_nt: TGTGCCAGCAGCCTCGAAGGGGGCGTGTCTGAGCAGTTCTTC

j_call: TRBJ2-3
clone_size: few
d_call: NA
v_call: TRBV4-2
cdr3_aa: CASSQAIGTDTQYF
cdr3_nt: TGTGCCAGCAGCCAGGCCATTGGCACAGATACGCAGTATTTT

j_call: TRBJ1-4
clone_size: NA
d_call: NA
v_call: TRBV6-6
cdr3_aa: CASSPGTYATNEKLFF
cdr3_nt: TGTGCCAGCAGCCCCGGGACATATGCAACTAATGAAAAACTGTTTTTT

j_call: TRBJ2-2
clone_size: few
d_call: NA
v_call: TRBV27
cdr3_aa: CASSWESGELFF
cdr3_nt: TGTGCCAGCAGTTGGGAATCCGGGGAGCTGTTTTTT

j_call: TRBJ2-3
clone_size: NA
d_call: NA
v_call: TRBV10-3
cdr3_aa: CAINTESDTQYF
cdr3_nt: TGTGCCATCAACACGGAATCAGATACGCAGTATTTT

j_call: TRBJ1-2
clone_size: NA
d_call: NA
v_call: TRBV7-4
cdr3_aa: CVSSLIGPPSRENYGYTF
cdr3_nt: TGTGTCAGCAGCTTAATCGGTCCCCCCTCTCGGGAAAACTATGGCTACACCTTC

j_call: TRBJ2-5
clone_size: NA
d_call: NA
v_call: TRBV5-5
cdr3_aa: CASSLMHRVTETQYF
cdr3_nt: TGTGCCAGCAGCTTGATGCACAGGGTCACAGAGACCCAGTACTTC

j_call: TRBJ2-3
clone_size: NA
d_call: TRBD1
v_call: TRBV20-1
cdr3_aa: CSARDRQGAKNTQYF
cdr3_nt: TGCAGTGCTAGAGATCGTCAGGGGGCTAAGAATACGCAGTATTTT

j_call: TRBJ1-4
clone_size: few
d_call: NA
v_call: TRBV4-2
cdr3_aa: CASSQAPNEKLFF
cdr3_nt: TGTGCCAGCAGCCAAGCACCTAATGAAAAACTGTTTTTT

j_call: TRBJ1-2
clone_size: NA
d_call: NA
v_call: TRBV6-2/TRBV6-3
cdr3_aa: CASSYSFRDGYTF
cdr3_nt: TGTGCCAGCAGTTACTCGTTTCGGGATGGCTACACCTTC

j_call: TRBJ2-2
clone_size: many
d_call: NA
v_call: TRBV7-8
cdr3_aa: CASSSSAGELFF
cdr3_nt: TGTGCCAGCAGCTCCTCGGCCGGGGAGCTGTTTTTT

j_call: TRBJ2-3
clone_size: few
d_call: NA
v_call: TRBV12-3/TRBV12-4
cdr3_aa: CASSLAPPGSTDTQYF
cdr3_nt: TGTGCCAGCAGTTTAGCTCCCCCCGGCAGCACAGATACGCAGTATTTT

j_call: TRBJ2-2
clone_size: NA
d_call: NA
v_call: TRBV19
cdr3_aa: CASSIYDPVRGSTGELFF
cdr3_nt: TGTGCCAGTAGTATTTATGACCCCGTAAGAGGTAGCACCGGGGAGCTGTTTTTT